This is a list of T cell receptor beta chains from one sample in a study of CD8+ T cells in alopecia areata. Libraries were prepared by immunoSEQ multiplex PCR; TCRdb keeps only in-frame clonotypes and omits some of them. This sample has roughly 130,000 clones, with about 57% found just once. The sample here was CD4+ T cells sorted from blood, taken at week 0. These receptors were obtained from a human donor with alopecia areata. CDR3s include the opening cysteine and the closing phenylalanine or tryptophan. Fields, in order: CDR3 length, V gene, clone size, J gene, CDR3 protein. The size of a clone is reported for some rows only, either as once, few or many, or as a class for expanded clones.

>15|TRBV6-4|few|TRBJ1-4
CASSDYRLSNEKLFF
>14|TRBV25-1|NA|TRBJ2-3
CASSAQRGRDTQYF
>15|TRBV5-5|NA|TRBJ2-7
CASSGAGTGSYEQYF
>13|TRBV5-1|NA|TRBJ1-5
CASSLQGNQPQHF
>14|TRBV7-2|NA|TRBJ2-3
CASSAGGRTDTQYF
>15|TRBV23-1|NA|TRBJ2-5
CASSQSGQGDKTQYF
>13|TRBV19|NA|TRBJ1-1
CASVDRGRSEAFF
>14|TRBV7-2|many|TRBJ2-7
CASSRGQGTYEQYF
>11|TRBV2|NA|TRBJ2-4
CASKFLDREYF
>13|TRBV4-3|NA|TRBJ1-5
CASSQVHHQPQHF
>16|TRBV4-3|once|TRBJ1-2
CASSLTGSTVNYGYTF
>15|TRBV9|NA|TRBJ2-1
CASSVGGGEYNEQFF
>19|TRBV23-1|NA|TRBJ2-6
CASSQSGQGNYSGANVLTF
>14|TRBV5-4|NA|TRBJ2-5
CASSLWQRKETQYF
>15|TRBV5-1|NA|TRBJ2-2
CASTLRGSNTGELFF
>14|TRBV27|NA|TRBJ2-5
CASSLIDKRETQYF
>15|TRBV4-3|NA|TRBJ1-5
CASSQRQGENQPQHF
>12|TRBV7-2|NA|TRBJ2-7
CASRGDIYEQYF
>16|TRBV18|NA|TRBJ1-1
CASSRPGPRMNTEAFF
>13|TRBV4-3|NA|TRBJ2-1
CASSQDTQNEQFF
>14|TRBV5-1|NA|TRBJ2-2
CASSLPLDTGELFF
>15|TRBV5-1|NA|TRBJ2-3
CASSSPSGGTDTQYF